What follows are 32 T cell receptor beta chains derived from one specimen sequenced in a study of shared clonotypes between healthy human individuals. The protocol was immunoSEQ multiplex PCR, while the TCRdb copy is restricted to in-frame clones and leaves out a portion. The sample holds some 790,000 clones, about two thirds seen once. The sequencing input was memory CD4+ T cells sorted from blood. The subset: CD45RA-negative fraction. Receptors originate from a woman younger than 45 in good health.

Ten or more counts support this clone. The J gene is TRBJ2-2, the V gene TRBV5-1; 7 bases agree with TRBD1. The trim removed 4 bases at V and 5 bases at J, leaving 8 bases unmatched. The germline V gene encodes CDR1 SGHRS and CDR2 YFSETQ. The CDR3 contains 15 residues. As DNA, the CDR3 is TGCGCCAGCAGCATCTTAGACAGGGCGACCGGGGAGCTGTTTTTT. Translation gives CASSILDRATGELFF.

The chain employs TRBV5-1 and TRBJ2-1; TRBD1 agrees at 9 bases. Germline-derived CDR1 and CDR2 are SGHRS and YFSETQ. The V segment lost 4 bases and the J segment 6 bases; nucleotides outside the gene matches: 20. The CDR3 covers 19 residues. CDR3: CASSSTGGLSALGSNEQFF. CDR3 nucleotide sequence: TGCGCCAGCAGCAGCACAGGGGGCTTATCCGCTTTGGGGAGCAATGAGCAGTTCTTC. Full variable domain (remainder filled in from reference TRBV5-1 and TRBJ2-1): KAGVTQTPRYLIKTRGQQVTLSCSPISGHRSVSWYQQTPGQGLQFLFEYFSETQRNKGNFPGRFSGRQFSNSRSEMNVSTLELGDSALYLCASSSTGGLSALGSNEQFFGPGTRLTVL.

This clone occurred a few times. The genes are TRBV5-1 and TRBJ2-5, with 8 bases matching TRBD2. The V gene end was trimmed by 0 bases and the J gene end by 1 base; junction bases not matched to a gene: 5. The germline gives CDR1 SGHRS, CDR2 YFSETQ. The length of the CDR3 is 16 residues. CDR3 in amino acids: CASSLVPAGVQETQYF. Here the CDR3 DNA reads TGCGCCAGCAGCTTGGTCCCAGCGGGAGTCCAAGAGACCCAGTACTTC.

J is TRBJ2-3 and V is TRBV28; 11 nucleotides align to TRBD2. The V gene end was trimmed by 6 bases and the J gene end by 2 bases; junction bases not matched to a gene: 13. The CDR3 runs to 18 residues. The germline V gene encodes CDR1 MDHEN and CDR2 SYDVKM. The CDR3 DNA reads TGTGCCAGCAGACCTCCCAGTGGACTAGCGGGTCCCACAGATACGCAGTATTTT. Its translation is CASRPPSGLAGPTDTQYF.

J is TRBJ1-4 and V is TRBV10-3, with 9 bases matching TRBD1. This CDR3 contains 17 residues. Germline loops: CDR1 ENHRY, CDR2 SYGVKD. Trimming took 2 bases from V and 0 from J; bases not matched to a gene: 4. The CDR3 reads CAISEGTGLATNEKLFF. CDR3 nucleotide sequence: TGTGCCATCAGTGAGGGGACAGGGCTTGCAACTAATGAAAAACTGTTTTTT.

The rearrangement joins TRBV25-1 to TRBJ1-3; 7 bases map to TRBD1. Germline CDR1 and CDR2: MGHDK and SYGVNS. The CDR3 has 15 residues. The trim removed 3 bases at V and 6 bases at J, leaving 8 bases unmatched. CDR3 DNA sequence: TGTGCCAGCAGTGATCCGAAGGGGGCTGAAAACACCATATATTTT. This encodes CASSDPKGAENTIYF. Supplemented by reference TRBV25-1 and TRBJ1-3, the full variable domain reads EADIYQTPRYLVIGTGKKITLECSQTMGHDKMYWYQQDPGMELHLIHYSYGVNSTEKGDLSSESTVSRIRTEHFPLTLESARPSHTSQYLCASSDPKGAENTIYFGEGSWLTVV.

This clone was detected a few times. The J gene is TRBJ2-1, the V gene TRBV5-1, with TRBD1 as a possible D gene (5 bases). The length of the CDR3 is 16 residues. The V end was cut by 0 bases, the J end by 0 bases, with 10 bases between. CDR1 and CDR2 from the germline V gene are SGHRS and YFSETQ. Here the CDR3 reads CASSLDRRSSYNEQFF. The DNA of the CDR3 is TGCGCCAGCAGCTTGGACAGGCGGAGCTCCTACAATGAGCAGTTCTTC.

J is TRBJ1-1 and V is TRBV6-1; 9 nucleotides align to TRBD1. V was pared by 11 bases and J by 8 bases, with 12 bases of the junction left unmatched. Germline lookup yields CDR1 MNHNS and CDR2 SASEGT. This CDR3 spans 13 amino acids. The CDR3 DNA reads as TGTGCCGTTTACCGGACAGGGGTGAGGGAAGCTTTCTTT. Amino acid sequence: CAVYRTGVREAFF.

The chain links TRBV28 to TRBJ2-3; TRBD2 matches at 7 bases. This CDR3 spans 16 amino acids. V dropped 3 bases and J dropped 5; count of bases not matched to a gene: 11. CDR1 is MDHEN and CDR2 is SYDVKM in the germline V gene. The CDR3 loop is CASSFGGEAQGDTQYF. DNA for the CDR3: TGTGCCAGCAGTTTTGGGGGGGAGGCCCAGGGAGATACGCAGTATTTT.

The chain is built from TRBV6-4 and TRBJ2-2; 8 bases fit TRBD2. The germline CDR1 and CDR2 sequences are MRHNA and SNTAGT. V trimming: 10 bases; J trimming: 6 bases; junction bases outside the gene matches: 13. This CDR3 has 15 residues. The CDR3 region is CATRIAGTGPGELFF. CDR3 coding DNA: TGTGCCACACGGATAGCGGGGACGGGCCCCGGGGAGCTGTTTTTT.

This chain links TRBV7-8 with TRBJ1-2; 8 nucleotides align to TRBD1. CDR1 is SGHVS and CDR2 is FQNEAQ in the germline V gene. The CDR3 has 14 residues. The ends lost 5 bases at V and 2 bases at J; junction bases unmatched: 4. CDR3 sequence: CASSTGQGNYGYTF. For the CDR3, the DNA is TGTGCCAGCAGCACCGGACAGGGCAACTATGGCTACACCTTC.

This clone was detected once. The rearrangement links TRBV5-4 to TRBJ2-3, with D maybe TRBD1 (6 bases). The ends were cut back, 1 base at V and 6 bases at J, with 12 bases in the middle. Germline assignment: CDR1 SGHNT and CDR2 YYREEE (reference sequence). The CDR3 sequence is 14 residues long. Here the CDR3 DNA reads TGTGCCAGCAGCTTGAAGGGCCAGGGGGATACGCAGTATTTT. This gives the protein CASSLKGQGDTQYF.

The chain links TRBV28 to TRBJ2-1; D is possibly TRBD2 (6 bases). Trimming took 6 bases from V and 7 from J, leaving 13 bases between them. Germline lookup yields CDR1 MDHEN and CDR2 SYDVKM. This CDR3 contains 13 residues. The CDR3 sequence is CASRRERRNEQFF. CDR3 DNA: TGTGCCAGCAGACGGGAGCGCAGGAATGAGCAGTTCTTC.

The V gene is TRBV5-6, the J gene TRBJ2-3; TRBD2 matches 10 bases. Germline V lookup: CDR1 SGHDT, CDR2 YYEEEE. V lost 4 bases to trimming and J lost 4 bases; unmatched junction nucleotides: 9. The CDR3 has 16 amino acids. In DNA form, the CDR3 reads TGTGCCAGCAGCAGCCCGCTAGCGGGAGTCGCAGATACGCAGTATTTT. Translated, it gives CASSSPLAGVADTQYF.

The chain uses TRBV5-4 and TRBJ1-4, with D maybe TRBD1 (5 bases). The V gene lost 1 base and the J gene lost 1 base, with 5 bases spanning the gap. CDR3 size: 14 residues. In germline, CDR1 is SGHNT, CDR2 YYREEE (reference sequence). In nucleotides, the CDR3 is TGTGCCAGCAGCTTGCAGGGAACTAATGAAAAACTGTTTTTT. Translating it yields CASSLQGTNEKLFF.

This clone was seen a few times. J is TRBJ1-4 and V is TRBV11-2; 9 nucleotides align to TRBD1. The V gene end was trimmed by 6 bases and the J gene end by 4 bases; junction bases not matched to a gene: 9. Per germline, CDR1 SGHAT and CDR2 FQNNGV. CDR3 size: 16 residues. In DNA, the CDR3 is TGTGCCAGCAGAGCCCTCCCGGGACAGGGTAATGAAAAACTGTTTTTT. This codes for CASRALPGQGNEKLFF.

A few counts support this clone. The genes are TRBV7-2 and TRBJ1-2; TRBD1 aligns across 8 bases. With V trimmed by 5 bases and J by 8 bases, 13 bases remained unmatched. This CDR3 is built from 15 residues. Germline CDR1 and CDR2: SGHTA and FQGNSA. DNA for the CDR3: TGTGCCAGCAGCACACCCACTGCAGGGGGCGGCGGCTACACCTTC. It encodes CASSTPTAGGGGYTF.

The CDR3 reads CASSLTQSLNEQFF. CDR3 coding DNA: TGTGCCAGCAGCTTAACACAGTCCCTGAATGAGCAGTTCTTC. V is TRBV7-3 and J is TRBJ2-1, with D uncertain. CDR3 size: 14 residues. Germline CDR1 is SGHTA and CDR2 is FQGTGA. Trimming cost V 0 bases and J 7 bases, with 10 bases left between them.

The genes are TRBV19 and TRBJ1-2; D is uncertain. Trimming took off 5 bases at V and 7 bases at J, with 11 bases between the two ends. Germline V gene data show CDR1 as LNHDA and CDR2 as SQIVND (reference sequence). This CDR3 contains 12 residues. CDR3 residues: CASSLSGFGYTF. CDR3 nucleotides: TGTGCCAGTAGTTTATCTGGCTTTGGCTACACCTTC. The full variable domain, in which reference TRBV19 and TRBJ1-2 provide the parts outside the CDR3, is DGGITQSPKYLFRKEGQNVTLSCEQNLNHDAMYWYRQDPGQGLRLIYYSQIVNDFQKGDIAEGYSVSREKKESFPLTVTSAQKNPTAFYLCASSLSGFGYTFGSGTRLTVV.

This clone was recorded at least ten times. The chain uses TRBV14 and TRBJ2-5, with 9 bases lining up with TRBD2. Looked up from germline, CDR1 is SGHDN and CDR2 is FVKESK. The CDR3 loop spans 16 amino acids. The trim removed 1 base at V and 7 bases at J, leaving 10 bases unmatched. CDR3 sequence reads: CASSQALAGMMGTQYF. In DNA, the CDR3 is TGTGCCAGCAGCCAAGCGCTAGCGGGGATGATGGGGACCCAGTACTTC.

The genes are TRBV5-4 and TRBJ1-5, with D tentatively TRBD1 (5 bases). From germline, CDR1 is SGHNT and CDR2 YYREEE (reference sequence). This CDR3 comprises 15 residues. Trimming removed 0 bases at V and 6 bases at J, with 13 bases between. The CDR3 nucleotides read TGTGCCAGCAGCTTGGGTGTCGGGGGAGGTCAGCCCCAGCATTTT. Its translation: CASSLGVGGGQPQHF. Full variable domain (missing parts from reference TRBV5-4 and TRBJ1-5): ETGVTQSPTHLIKTRGQQVTLRCSSQSGHNTVSWYQQALGQGPQFIFQYYREEENGRGNFPPRFSGLQFPNYSSELNVNALELDDSALYLCASSLGVGGGQPQHFGDGTRLSIL.

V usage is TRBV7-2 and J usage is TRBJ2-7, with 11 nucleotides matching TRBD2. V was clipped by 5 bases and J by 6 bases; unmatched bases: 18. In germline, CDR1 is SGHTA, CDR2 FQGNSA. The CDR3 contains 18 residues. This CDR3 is CASSGPTSGTYPSPEQYF. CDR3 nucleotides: TGTGCCAGCAGCGGACCGACTAGCGGGACATACCCCTCTCCCGAGCAGTACTTC.

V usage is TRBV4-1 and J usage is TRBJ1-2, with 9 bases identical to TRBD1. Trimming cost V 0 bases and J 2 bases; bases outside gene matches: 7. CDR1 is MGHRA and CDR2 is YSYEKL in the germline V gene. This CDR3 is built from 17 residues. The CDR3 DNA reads TGCGCCAGCAGCCAAGAACGGATGGGACAGGGAAACTATGGCTACACCTTC. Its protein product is CASSQERMGQGNYGYTF.

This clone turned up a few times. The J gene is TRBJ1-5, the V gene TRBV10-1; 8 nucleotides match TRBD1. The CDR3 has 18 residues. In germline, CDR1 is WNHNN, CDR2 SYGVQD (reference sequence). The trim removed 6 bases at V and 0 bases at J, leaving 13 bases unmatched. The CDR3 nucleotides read TGCGCCAGCAGACACGGACAGGGTGACGTATATAGCAATCAGCCCCAGCATTTT. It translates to CASRHGQGDVYSNQPQHF.

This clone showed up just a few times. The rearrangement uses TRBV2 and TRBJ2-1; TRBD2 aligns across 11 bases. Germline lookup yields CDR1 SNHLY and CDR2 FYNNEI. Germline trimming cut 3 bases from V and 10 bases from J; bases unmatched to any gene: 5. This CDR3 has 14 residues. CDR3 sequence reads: CASSDLAGGLEQFF. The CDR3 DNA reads TGTGCCAGCAGTGATCTAGCGGGAGGTTTGGAGCAGTTCTTC.

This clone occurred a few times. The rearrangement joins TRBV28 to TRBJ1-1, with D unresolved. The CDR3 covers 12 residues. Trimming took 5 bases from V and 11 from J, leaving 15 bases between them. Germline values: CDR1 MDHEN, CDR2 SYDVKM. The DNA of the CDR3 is TGTGCCAGCAGTGGGCTCGAGTTCGGGGCTTTCTTT. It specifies CASSGLEFGAFF.

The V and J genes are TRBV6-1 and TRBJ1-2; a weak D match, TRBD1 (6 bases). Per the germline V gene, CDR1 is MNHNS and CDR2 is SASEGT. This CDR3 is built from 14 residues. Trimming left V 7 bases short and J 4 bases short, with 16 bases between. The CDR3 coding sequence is TGTGCCAGCAAGACCGGACAGCGAGCCTATGGCTACACCTTC. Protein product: CASKTGQRAYGYTF.

The CDR3 region has the DNA TGCGCCAGCAGCTTGGAGCAGGGAAGCTCCTACAATGAGCAGTTCTTC. This codes for CASSLEQGSSYNEQFF. The chain recombines TRBV5-1 with TRBJ2-1; D possibly corresponds to TRBD1 (5 bases). This CDR3 spans 16 amino acids. Germline CDR1 and CDR2: SGHRS and YFSETQ. Trimming removed 0 bases at V and 0 bases at J, with 10 bases between.

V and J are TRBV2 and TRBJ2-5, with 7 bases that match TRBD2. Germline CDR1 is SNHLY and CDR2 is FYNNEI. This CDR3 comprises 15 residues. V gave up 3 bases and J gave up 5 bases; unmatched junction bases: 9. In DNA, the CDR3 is TGTGCCAGCAGTGACTATGGCGGGAGTGGGGAGACCCAGTACTTC. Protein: CASSDYGGSGETQYF.

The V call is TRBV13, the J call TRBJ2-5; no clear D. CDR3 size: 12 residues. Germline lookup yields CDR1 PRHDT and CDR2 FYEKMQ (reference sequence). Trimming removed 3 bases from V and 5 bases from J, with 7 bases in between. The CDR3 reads CASSFRFETQYF. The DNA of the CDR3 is TGTGCCAGCAGCTTCCGTTTCGAGACCCAGTACTTC. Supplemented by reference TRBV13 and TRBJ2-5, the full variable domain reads AAGVIQSPRHLIKEKRETATLKCYPIPRHDTVYWYQQGPGQDPQFLISFYEKMQSDKGSIPDRFSAQQFSDYHSELNMSSLELGDSALYFCASSFRFETQYFGPGTRLLVL.

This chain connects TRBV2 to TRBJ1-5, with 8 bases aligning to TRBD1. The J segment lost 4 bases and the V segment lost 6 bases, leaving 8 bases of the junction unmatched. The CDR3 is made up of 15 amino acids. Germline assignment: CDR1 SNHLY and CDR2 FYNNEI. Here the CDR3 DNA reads TGTGCCAGCAGGACCAGGGGGCAGAAGAATCAGCCCCAGCATTTT. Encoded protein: CASRTRGQKNQPQHF.

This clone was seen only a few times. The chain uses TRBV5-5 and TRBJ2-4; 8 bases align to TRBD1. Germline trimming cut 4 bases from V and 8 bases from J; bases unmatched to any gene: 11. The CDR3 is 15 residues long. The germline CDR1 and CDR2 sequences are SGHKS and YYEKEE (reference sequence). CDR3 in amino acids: CASSLQGAEWDIQYF. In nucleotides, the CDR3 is TGTGCCAGCAGCCTCCAGGGGGCCGAGTGGGACATTCAGTACTTC.